The clone carrying this T cell receptor beta chain has more than one count but fewer than ten. Its antigen is not identified. Trimming stripped 3 bases from V and 4 bases from J, with 6 bases between. Germline V lookup: CDR1 LGHNA, CDR2 YNFKEQ. The CDR3 is 12 residues long. The data originate from a study of T-cell memory formation after mild COVID-19. Study-level background: TCR clusters mostly belonged to single donors.

MiXCR was run by TCRdb on the 5' RACE reads, yielding one entry per CDR3 protein. In the table there are about 340,000 distinct CDR3 sequences, 20% to 25% of which are singletons. Study-wide findings and caveats: Second-wave clones with a day 37 peak had unconfirmed SARS-CoV-2 specificity. Pre-infection memory contained some responding clones, which suggested that cross-reactive memory had joined.

This chain connects TRBV4-2 to TRBJ1-2; D is undetermined. This clonotype was sampled from a man younger than 35 who had mild COVID-19 (a few samples of this study predate the infection). Cell type and time point are not known. The sample consisted of PBMCs or a T cell subset sorted from them (not recorded which). The CDR3 reads CASSQGFYGYTF. The CDR3 DNA reads as TGTGCCAGCAGCCAGGGGTTCTATGGCTACACCTTC.